Listed below are T cell receptor beta chains from one sample, sequenced in a study of graft-versus-host responses after intestinal transplantation. Data came from immunoSEQ multiplex PCR; TCRdb stores just in-frame clones and leaves some out. The sample contains roughly 120,000 clones, just over 90% of which appear only once. Their target antigens are unknown. This sample comprised unstimulated CD4+ T cells sorted from spleen or lymph node cells, obtained before intestinal transplant. These receptors came from a human donor who received an intestinal transplant. The CDR3 runs from the conserved cysteine through the conserved F or W. D genes are given only for firm matches. A clone size is listed for some rows: how often the clone was seen (once, few, many), or a class if it is expanded.

CDR3 length: 15; J gene: TRBJ1-5; clone size: -; D gene: TRBD1; V gene: TRBV9; CDR3 DNA: TGTGCCAGCAGCGCAGCTGACAGGGGGGATCAGCCCCAGCATTTT; CDR3 protein: CASSAADRGDQPQHF
CDR3 length: 14; J gene: TRBJ2-7; clone size: -; D gene: -; V gene: TRBV30; CDR3 DNA: TGTGCCTGGAGTGTAGCAGGGTGGCAGTACGAGCAGTACTTC; CDR3 protein: CAWSVAGWQYEQYF
CDR3 length: 14; J gene: TRBJ2-2; clone size: -; D gene: -; V gene: TRBV7-3; CDR3 DNA: TGTGCCAGCAGCTCAAGACACTACACCGGGGAGCTGTTTTTT; CDR3 protein: CASSSRHYTGELFF
CDR3 length: 12; J gene: TRBJ2-7; clone size: -; D gene: TRBD1; V gene: TRBV30; CDR3 DNA: TGTGCCTGTAACAGGGGTGGATACGAGCAGTACTTC; CDR3 protein: CACNRGGYEQYF
CDR3 length: 13; J gene: TRBJ2-1; clone size: -; D gene: -; V gene: TRBV14; CDR3 DNA: TGTGCCAGCAGCCAAGATTGGGGGGATGAGCAGTTCTTC; CDR3 protein: CASSQDWGDEQFF
CDR3 length: 16; J gene: TRBJ2-7; clone size: once; D gene: TRBD1; V gene: TRBV15; CDR3 DNA: TGTGCCACCAGCGGAACCCTGACAGGGTTGGCCTACGAGCAGTACTTC; CDR3 protein: CATSGTLTGLAYEQYF
CDR3 length: 13; J gene: TRBJ2-5; clone size: -; D gene: TRBD2; V gene: TRBV29-1; CDR3 DNA: TGCAGCGTGCCCGGCGGGGGGAGAGAGACCCAGTACTTC; CDR3 protein: CSVPGGGRETQYF
CDR3 length: 15; J gene: TRBJ2-4; clone size: -; D gene: TRBD1; V gene: TRBV5-1; CDR3 DNA: TGCGCCAGCAGCCAGACCCCGGACAGGGAGGACATTCAGTACTTC; CDR3 protein: CASSQTPDREDIQYF
CDR3 length: 16; J gene: TRBJ2-3; clone size: -; D gene: -; V gene: TRBV5-4; CDR3 DNA: TGTGCCAGCAGCTTGGTACCGGCTAGTCAGCCAGATACGCAGTATTTT; CDR3 protein: CASSLVPASQPDTQYF
CDR3 length: 13; J gene: TRBJ1-1; clone size: -; D gene: -; V gene: TRBV7-2; CDR3 DNA: TGTGCTACCAAACTCGGGGAGGTCACTGAAGCTTTCTTT; CDR3 protein: CATKLGEVTEAFF
CDR3 length: 14; J gene: TRBJ2-1; clone size: once; D gene: -; V gene: TRBV5-1; CDR3 DNA: TGCGCCAGCAGCTTGGACAGGCCCCGCGATGAGCAGTTCTTC; CDR3 protein: CASSLDRPRDEQFF
CDR3 length: 15; J gene: TRBJ2-2; clone size: -; D gene: -; V gene: TRBV9; CDR3 DNA: TGTGCCAGCAGCGTAGGGGAGGGGGTCACCGGGGAGCTGTTTTTT; CDR3 protein: CASSVGEGVTGELFF